This T cell receptor beta chain was identified in a study of beta chain features in type 1 diabetes. Findings and limits, study-wide: Overrepresentation of cells with high TCR expression could result from cDNA sequencing. Across patients, naive, central memory and Treg TCRB repertoires exhibited apparently greater similarity than was observed across healthy donors.

TCRB transcripts that were expressed got sequenced, as all of the isolated RNA had been reverse transcribed. Repertoires were generated with immunoSEQ multiplex PCR, while TCRdb's copy carries only in-frame clones and drops some. The sample records around 430,000 clones, approximately 30% being singletons. Via CD45RO/CCR7/CD25/CD127/CD95/CD27, cells of the CD4+ naive, central memory, regulatory and stem cell-like memory subsets were sorted. Each sorted population was over 95% pure. For this clone: What it binds is unknown.

The length of the CDR3 is 14 residues. Trimming shortened V by 5 bases and J by 1 base, and 14 bases separated the two germline ends. Germline CDR1 and CDR2: GTSNPN and SVGIG (reference sequence). The TCR originated in a young man in good health. The specimen sequenced was naive CD4+ T cells from blood. The chain has TRBV30 and TRBJ1-1, with a tentative D call TRBD1 (5 bases). The CDR3 DNA reads as TGTGCCTGGTCTCCGGGACGGACGAACACTGAAGCTTTCTTT. It encodes CAWSPGRTNTEAFF.